Below, 18 T cell receptor beta chains from the same sample are listed, as sequenced in a study of shared clonotypes between healthy human individuals. Produced via immunoSEQ multiplex PCR; TCRdb's table is partial and in-frame only. Counted here are approximately 340,000 clones, less than 85% occurring once; the ten biggest clones make up around 9.3%. Sequenced material: memory CD4+ T cells sorted from blood. Subset described: CD45RA-negative fraction. These receptors originate from a man between 25 and 39 years old in good health.

The chain couples TRBV5-4 to TRBJ2-2; TRBD2 matches 7 bases. The CDR3 loop spans 14 amino acids. The V gene end was trimmed by 5 bases and the J gene end by 5 bases; junction bases not matched to a gene: 6. CDR1 SGHNT and CDR2 YYREEE come from the germline V gene (reference sequence). CDR3 amino acids: CASSNQGGTGELFF. CDR3 DNA sequence: TGTGCCAGCAGTAACCAGGGAGGGACCGGGGAGCTGTTTTTT.

This sequence joins TRBV5-4 and TRBJ1-2; D perhaps matches TRBD1 (5 bases). V was trimmed by 3 bases and J by 4 bases, leaving 22 bases between them. The germline V gene has CDR1 SGHNT and CDR2 YYREEE (reference sequence). The CDR3 has 17 amino acids. The CDR3 region is CASSSSPAGQVGYGYTF. In nucleotides, the CDR3 is TGTGCCAGCAGCTCGAGTCCCGCAGGGCAGGTTGGCTATGGCTACACCTTC.

This clone occurred once. V gene TRBV10-3 combines with J gene TRBJ2-7, with D perhaps TRBD1 (5 bases). The CDR3 extends over 17 amino acids. The germline gives CDR1 ENHRY, CDR2 SYGVKD. The ends were cut back, 0 bases at V and 7 bases at J, with 22 bases in the middle. The CDR3 sequence: CAISESGRSWGSGEQYF. CDR3 nucleotides: TGTGCCATCAGTGAGTCGGGTCGATCCTGGGGCTCCGGGGAGCAGTACTTC.

A few counts support this clone. The chain links TRBV7-3 to TRBJ1-1; D gene ambiguous. The V and J ends lost 5 bases and 4 bases respectively, with 17 bases between them. Germline values: CDR1 SGHTA, CDR2 FQGTGA. CDR3 size: 15 residues. The CDR3 sequence is CASSAWGAGTTEAFF. The CDR3 nucleotides read TGTGCCAGCAGCGCGTGGGGAGCCGGTACCACTGAAGCTTTCTTT.

The chain has TRBV7-9 and TRBJ2-5; D gene ambiguous. The CDR3 is 14 amino acids. The V end was cut by 2 bases, the J end by 11 bases, with 18 bases between. Germline V gene data show CDR1 as SEHNR and CDR2 as FQNEAQ (reference sequence). CDR3 DNA sequence: TGTGCCAGCAGCTTAAGTGGGTCCCGTAATGAGCAGTACTTC. Translation gives CASSLSGSRNEQYF. Drawing the rest from reference TRBV7-9 and TRBJ2-5, the complete variable domain is DTGVSQNPRHKITKRGQNVTFRCDPISEHNRLYWYRQTLGQGPEFLTYFQNEAQLEKSRLLSDRFSAERPKGSFSTLEIQRTEQGDSAMYLCASSLSGSRNEQYFGPGTRLLVL.

The table lists this clone with many counts. The J gene is TRBJ2-1, the V gene TRBV18, with D tentatively TRBD2 (6 bases). V gave up 3 bases and J gave up 6 bases, with 12 bases separating them. The length of the CDR3 is 14 residues. From germline, CDR1 is KGHSH and CDR2 LQKENI. Written as DNA, the CDR3 is TGTGCCAGCTCACCGGCGGGAAGGATCAATGAGCAGTTCTTC. It yields the protein CASSPAGRINEQFF.

In its sample, this clone was seen a few times. The V call is TRBV5-1, the J call TRBJ1-3, with 7 bases lining up with TRBD1. CDR1 and CDR2 from the germline V gene are SGHRS and YFSETQ. Trimming removed 3 bases from V and 0 bases from J; junction bases left unmatched: 3. The CDR3 has 15 amino acids. In DNA, the CDR3 is TGCGCCAGCAGCTGGGGACAGTCCTCTGGAAACACCATATATTTT. Encoded protein: CASSWGQSSGNTIYF.

The J gene is TRBJ2-7, the V gene TRBV6-1; D remains unclear. The V gene's germline CDR1 is MNHNS and CDR2 SASEGT. With 7 bases removed from V and 3 bases from J, the gap between germline ends came to 13 bases. This CDR3 comprises 13 residues. CDR3 sequence: CASNPIWGYEQYF. DNA for the CDR3: TGTGCCAGCAACCCTATATGGGGCTACGAGCAGTACTTC.

The J gene is TRBJ1-1, the V gene TRBV2; D perhaps matches TRBD1 (6 bases). There are 14 residues in the CDR3. V gave up 7 bases and J gave up 4 bases, with 16 bases separating them. Germline assignment: CDR1 SNHLY and CDR2 FYNNEI. DNA for the CDR3: TGTGCCAGCAATCAGGGGTTTTTGAGCACTGAAGCTTTCTTT. As protein: CASNQGFLSTEAFF.

This chain connects TRBV4-2 to TRBJ2-2, with TRBD2 identical over 10 bases. The germline gives CDR1 LGHNA, CDR2 YNFKEQ. The CDR3 sequence is 17 residues long. The J segment lost 7 bases and the V segment lost 1 base, leaving 9 bases of the junction unmatched. CDR3 coding DNA: TGTGCCAGCAGCCAAGCCGGCACCACTAGCGGGAACGGGGAGCTGTTTTTT. Translated: CASSQAGTTSGNGELFF.

The gene calls are TRBV5-6 and TRBJ1-1, with unresolved D. CDR1 and CDR2 from the germline V gene are SGHDT and YYEEEE. The CDR3 has 14 amino acids. V shed 0 bases and J shed 1 base, with 7 bases lying between them. CDR3 loop: CASSLGTGNTEAFF. In DNA, the CDR3 is TGTGCCAGCAGCTTGGGGACGGGGAACACTGAAGCTTTCTTT.

The sample holds one count of this clone. The chain combines TRBV7-9 with TRBJ2-7, with TRBD1 identical over 7 bases. CDR1 and CDR2 (germline): SEHNR, FQNEAQ (reference sequence). The CDR3 totals 13 residues. V trimming: 1 base; J trimming: 7 bases; junction bases outside the gene matches: 4. CDR3: CASSLVQGEEQYF. The CDR3 coding sequence is TGTGCCAGCAGCTTAGTCCAGGGGGAAGAGCAGTACTTC.

The V gene is TRBV9, the J gene TRBJ2-1, with D unclear. V shed 0 bases and J shed 12 bases, with 16 bases lying between them. The CDR3 has 14 amino acids. Germline values: CDR1 SGDLS, CDR2 YYNGEE. CDR3: CASSVGVTVHRQFF. CDR3 DNA: TGTGCCAGCAGCGTAGGTGTTACCGTCCATCGGCAGTTCTTC.

In DNA, the CDR3 is TGTGCCAGCCTCGGAGGCCCGATGGAAGAGACCCAGTACTTC. Amino acids: CASLGGPMEETQYF. V is TRBV5-6 and J is TRBJ2-5; D is perhaps TRBD2 (5 bases). This CDR3 region has 14 residues. The germline V and J ends were trimmed by 7 bases and 3 bases, with 16 bases remaining between them. Germline CDR1 and CDR2: SGHDT and YYEEEE.

This clone has just one count. The rearrangement links TRBV27 to TRBJ1-3; D is uncertain. Germline V lookup: CDR1 MNHEY, CDR2 SMNVEV (reference sequence). CDR3 length equals 15 residues. Trimming cost V 2 bases and J 4 bases, with 12 bases left between them. This CDR3 is CASSLRRARGNTIYF. The CDR3 DNA reads as TGTGCCAGCAGTTTACGGCGTGCTAGGGGAAACACCATATATTTT.

There are a few counts of this clone. The chain carries TRBV4-3 and TRBJ2-2, with 7 bases matching TRBD2. This CDR3 has 15 residues. CDR1 and CDR2 from the germline V gene are LGHNA and YSLEER. V shed 3 bases, J shed 2 bases, and the junction held 3 bases outside the gene matches. The CDR3 coding sequence is TGCGCCAGCAGCCAGGAGCGGGACAACACCGGGGAGCTGTTTTTT. Translated: CASSQERDNTGELFF.

The rearrangement uses TRBV30 and TRBJ2-4; 8 bases line up with TRBD2. V lost 2 bases and J lost 6; bases outside the gene matches: 12. The CDR3 is 16 amino acids. Germline V gene sequence: CDR1 GTSNPN, CDR2 SVGIG (reference sequence). CDR3 DNA sequence: TGTGCCTGGAGTTTTAGCGGGAAGCCAGAAGGAAACATTCAGTACTTC. This translates into CAWSFSGKPEGNIQYF.

The V gene is TRBV11-2, the J gene TRBJ2-1; possibly TRBD2 for D (5 bases). The CDR3 has 15 residues. Trimming took off 5 bases at V and 7 bases at J, with 18 bases between the two ends. Germline CDR1 and CDR2: SGHAT and FQNNGV. This CDR3 is CASSPRPTRENEQFF. In DNA, the CDR3 is TGTGCCAGCAGCCCACGCCCTACTAGGGAGAATGAGCAGTTCTTC.